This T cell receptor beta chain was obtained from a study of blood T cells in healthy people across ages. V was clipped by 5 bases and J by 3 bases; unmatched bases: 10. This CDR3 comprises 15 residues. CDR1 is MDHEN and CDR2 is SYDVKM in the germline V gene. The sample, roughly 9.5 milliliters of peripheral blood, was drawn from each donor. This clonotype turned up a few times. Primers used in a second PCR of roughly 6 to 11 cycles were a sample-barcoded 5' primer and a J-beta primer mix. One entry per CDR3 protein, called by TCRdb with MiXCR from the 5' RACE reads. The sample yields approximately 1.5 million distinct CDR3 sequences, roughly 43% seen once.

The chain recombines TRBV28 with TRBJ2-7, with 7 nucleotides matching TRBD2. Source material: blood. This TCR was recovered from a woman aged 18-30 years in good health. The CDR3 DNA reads TGTGCCAGCAGTCCCCTAAGCGGGGCGGGCTACGAGCAGTACTTC. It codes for CASSPLSGAGYEQYF.